This is a list of T cell receptor beta chains from one sample in a study of shared clonotypes between healthy human individuals. Assay: immunoSEQ multiplex PCR; the TCRdb copy retains only in-frame clones and omits some. The sample consists of about 1 million clones, approximately 76% of them appearing once. Sequenced material: memory CD4+ T cells sorted from blood. The receptors were gathered from a man aged 18-30 years in good health. CDR3s include the opening cysteine and the closing phenylalanine or tryptophan. A D gene is named only where the DNA matches it firmly. Where a row states a size, it is once, few, many or the class of an expanded clone; other rows omit it.

size: .
D: .
J: TRBJ2-3
V: TRBV27
DNA: TGTGCCAGCAGTTCTCTCCGGGACTTCACGCAGTATTTT
CDR3: CASSSLRDFTQYF

size: few
D: TRBD2
J: TRBJ2-7
V: TRBV9
DNA: TGTGCCAGCAGCGTAGGTGACGGGACTAGCGGGAGCTACGAGCAGTACTTC
CDR3: CASSVGDGTSGSYEQYF

size: .
D: .
J: TRBJ1-1
V: TRBV14
DNA: TGTGCCAGCAGCCAACCGGGGGCCACTGAAGCTTTCTTT
CDR3: CASSQPGATEAFF

size: .
D: .
J: TRBJ1-3
V: TRBV5-1
DNA: TGCGCCAGCAGCTTGGACGGGGCTCTGGGAAACACCATATATTTT
CDR3: CASSLDGALGNTIYF

size: .
D: .
J: TRBJ2-3
V: TRBV11-2
DNA: TGTGCCAGCAGCCTAGGAAGGTGGGATACGCAGTATTTT
CDR3: CASSLGRWDTQYF

size: .
D: .
J: TRBJ2-1
V: TRBV29-1
DNA: TGCAGCGCAAACCAATTTGCGGGGCTTTCCTACAATGAGCAGTTCTTC
CDR3: CSANQFAGLSYNEQFF

size: many
D: TRBD1
J: TRBJ2-1
V: TRBV11-3
DNA: TGTGCCAGCAGCTTAGGGGGACAGGGGTTTCTGGATGAGCAGTTCTTC
CDR3: CASSLGGQGFLDEQFF

size: .
D: .
J: TRBJ2-3
V: TRBV28
DNA: TGTGCCAGCAGTCTGGATTCAGATACGCAGTATTTT
CDR3: CASSLDSDTQYF

size: .
D: .
J: TRBJ2-2
V: TRBV30
DNA: TGTGCCTGGAGCGTAGTGGGCACCGGGGAGCTGTTTTTT
CDR3: CAWSVVGTGELFF

size: many
D: .
J: TRBJ1-5
V: TRBV21-1
DNA: TGTGCCAGCACGAGAAAGGGGCGCTTCTGTGGGTCTCAGCCCCAGCATTTT
CDR3: CASTRKGRFCGSQPQHF

size: .
D: TRBD2
J: TRBJ2-7
V: TRBV7-2
DNA: TGTGCCAGCAGCGAGCGGGGGGGCTCCTACGAGCAGTACTTC
CDR3: CASSERGGSYEQYF

size: few
D: .
J: TRBJ2-1
V: TRBV2
DNA: TGTGCCAGCAAAGTCCAGGGGACTAACAATGAGCAGTTCTTC
CDR3: CASKVQGTNNEQFF

size: .
D: .
J: TRBJ1-1
V: TRBV30
DNA: TGTGCCTGGGACACCAACACTGAAGCTTTCTTT
CDR3: CAWDTNTEAFF

size: .
D: TRBD1
J: TRBJ2-1
V: TRBV5-1
DNA: TGCGCCAGCAGCTTGATGGACAGGGGTACCAATGAGCAGTTCTTC
CDR3: CASSLMDRGTNEQFF

size: .
D: .
J: TRBJ2-5
V: TRBV7-2
DNA: TGTGCCAGCAGCTTAGAGCCGATAGAGACCCAGTACTTC
CDR3: CASSLEPIETQYF

size: few
D: TRBD2
J: TRBJ2-7
V: TRBV6-1
DNA: TGTGCCAGCAGTGATTCTAGCGGGGGGGCCCGCGAGCAGTACTTC
CDR3: CASSDSSGGAREQYF

size: .
D: .
J: TRBJ2-7
V: TRBV19
DNA: TGTGCCAGTAGTATTGGGGGAAAGACCTACGAGCAGTACTTC
CDR3: CASSIGGKTYEQYF

size: .
D: TRBD1
J: TRBJ2-7
V: TRBV7-2
DNA: TGTGCCAGCAGCCGGGGGACAGGGGATTCCTACGAGCAGTACTTC
CDR3: CASSRGTGDSYEQYF

size: .
D: TRBD2
J: TRBJ2-3
V: TRBV30
DNA: TGTGCCTGGACGGCGAGCGGGAGGGCCTTGGTAGATACGCAGTATTTT
CDR3: CAWTASGRALVDTQYF

size: .
D: .
J: TRBJ1-1
V: TRBV18
DNA: TGTGCCAGCTCACCCATGGCCCGCAGGGGAAACACTGAAGCTTTCTTT
CDR3: CASSPMARRGNTEAFF

size: .
D: TRBD2
J: TRBJ2-2
V: TRBV5-4
DNA: TGTGCCAGCAGCCGACGCTCTAGCGGGGTCCGCACCGGGGAGCTGTTTTTT
CDR3: CASSRRSSGVRTGELFF

size: .
D: TRBD2
J: TRBJ2-1
V: TRBV6-5
DNA: TGTGCCAGCAGTTACTCAACCGGGAGGTCAGGCAATGAGCAGTTCTTC
CDR3: CASSYSTGRSGNEQFF

size: once
D: .
J: TRBJ1-1
V: TRBV6-1
DNA: TGTGCCAGCAGTGGAAACAGGGCGAACACTGAAGCTTTCTTT
CDR3: CASSGNRANTEAFF

size: .
D: TRBD1
J: TRBJ1-1
V: TRBV5-1
DNA: TGCGCCAGCAGCCCGGGACAGGGGGGCACTGAAGCTTTCTTT
CDR3: CASSPGQGGTEAFF

size: .
D: TRBD1
J: TRBJ1-6
V: TRBV5-6
DNA: TGTGCCAGCAGCTACGACAGGGGAGCTTCACCCCTCCACTTT
CDR3: CASSYDRGASPLHF

size: .
D: TRBD2
J: TRBJ2-5
V: TRBV15
DNA: TGTGCCACCAGCGTCGGGGGGGCCCGGGAGACCCAGTACTTC
CDR3: CATSVGGARETQYF

size: .
D: .
J: TRBJ2-2
V: TRBV5-1
DNA: TGCGCCCCCCATAATACTTCGGCTGGGGAGCTGTTTTTT
CDR3: CAPHNTSAGELFF

size: few
D: .
J: TRBJ2-3
V: TRBV6-6
DNA: TGTGCCAGCAGTTACTCGATTGACACAGATACGCAGTATTTT
CDR3: CASSYSIDTDTQYF

size: few
D: .
J: TRBJ1-1
V: TRBV14
DNA: TGTGCCAGCAGCGTACAGGGAATGGAAGCTTTCTTT
CDR3: CASSVQGMEAFF

size: few
D: .
J: TRBJ2-7
V: TRBV5-4
DNA: TGTGCCAGCAGCCCATCGACCTCCTACGAGCAGTACTTC
CDR3: CASSPSTSYEQYF